The clone carrying this TCR beta chain turned up a few times. Antigen specificity is unknown. MiXCR was run by TCRdb on the 5' RACE reads, yielding one entry per CDR3 protein. The sample gives 1.5 million to 2 million distinct CDR3 sequences, around 29% of which show up once; about 0.25% is in the top ten. This sample was taken from a study of identical twins. General study results and limits: A lower insertion count was a feature of abundant cord blood beta clonotypes, with no such feature in memory repertoires.

Trimming shortened V by 5 bases and J by 3 bases, and 17 bases separated the two germline ends. The CDR3 consists of 16 residues. V usage is TRBV12-3 or TRBV12-4 and J usage is TRBJ1-5; maybe TRBD1 (6 bases). Specimen: cord blood. The sequence was collected from a newborn girl in good health. CDR3 protein: CASSTGGTRINQPQHF. CDR3 coding DNA: TGTGCCAGCAGTACTGGCGGGACAAGAATCAATCAGCCCCAGCATTTT.